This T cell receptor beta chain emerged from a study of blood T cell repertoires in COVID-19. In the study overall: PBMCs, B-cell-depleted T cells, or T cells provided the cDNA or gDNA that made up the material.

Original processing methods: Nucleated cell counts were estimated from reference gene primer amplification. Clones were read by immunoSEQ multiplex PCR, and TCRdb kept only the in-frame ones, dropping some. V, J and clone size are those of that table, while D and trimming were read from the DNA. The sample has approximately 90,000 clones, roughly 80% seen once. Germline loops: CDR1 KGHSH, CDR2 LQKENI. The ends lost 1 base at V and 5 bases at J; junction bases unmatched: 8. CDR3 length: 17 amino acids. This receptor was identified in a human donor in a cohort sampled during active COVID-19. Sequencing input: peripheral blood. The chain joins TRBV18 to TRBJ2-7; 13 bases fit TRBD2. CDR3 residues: CASSPRITGTSGNEQYF. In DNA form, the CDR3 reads TGTGCCAGCTCACCACGCATAACCGGGACTAGCGGGAACGAGCAGTACTTC. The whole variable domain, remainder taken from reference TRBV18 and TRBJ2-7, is NAGVMQNPRHLVRRRGQEARLRCSPMKGHSHVYWYRQLPEEGLKFMVYLQKENIIDESGMPKERFSAEFPKEGPSILRIQQVVRGDSAAYFCASSPRITGTSGNEQYFGPGTRLTVT.